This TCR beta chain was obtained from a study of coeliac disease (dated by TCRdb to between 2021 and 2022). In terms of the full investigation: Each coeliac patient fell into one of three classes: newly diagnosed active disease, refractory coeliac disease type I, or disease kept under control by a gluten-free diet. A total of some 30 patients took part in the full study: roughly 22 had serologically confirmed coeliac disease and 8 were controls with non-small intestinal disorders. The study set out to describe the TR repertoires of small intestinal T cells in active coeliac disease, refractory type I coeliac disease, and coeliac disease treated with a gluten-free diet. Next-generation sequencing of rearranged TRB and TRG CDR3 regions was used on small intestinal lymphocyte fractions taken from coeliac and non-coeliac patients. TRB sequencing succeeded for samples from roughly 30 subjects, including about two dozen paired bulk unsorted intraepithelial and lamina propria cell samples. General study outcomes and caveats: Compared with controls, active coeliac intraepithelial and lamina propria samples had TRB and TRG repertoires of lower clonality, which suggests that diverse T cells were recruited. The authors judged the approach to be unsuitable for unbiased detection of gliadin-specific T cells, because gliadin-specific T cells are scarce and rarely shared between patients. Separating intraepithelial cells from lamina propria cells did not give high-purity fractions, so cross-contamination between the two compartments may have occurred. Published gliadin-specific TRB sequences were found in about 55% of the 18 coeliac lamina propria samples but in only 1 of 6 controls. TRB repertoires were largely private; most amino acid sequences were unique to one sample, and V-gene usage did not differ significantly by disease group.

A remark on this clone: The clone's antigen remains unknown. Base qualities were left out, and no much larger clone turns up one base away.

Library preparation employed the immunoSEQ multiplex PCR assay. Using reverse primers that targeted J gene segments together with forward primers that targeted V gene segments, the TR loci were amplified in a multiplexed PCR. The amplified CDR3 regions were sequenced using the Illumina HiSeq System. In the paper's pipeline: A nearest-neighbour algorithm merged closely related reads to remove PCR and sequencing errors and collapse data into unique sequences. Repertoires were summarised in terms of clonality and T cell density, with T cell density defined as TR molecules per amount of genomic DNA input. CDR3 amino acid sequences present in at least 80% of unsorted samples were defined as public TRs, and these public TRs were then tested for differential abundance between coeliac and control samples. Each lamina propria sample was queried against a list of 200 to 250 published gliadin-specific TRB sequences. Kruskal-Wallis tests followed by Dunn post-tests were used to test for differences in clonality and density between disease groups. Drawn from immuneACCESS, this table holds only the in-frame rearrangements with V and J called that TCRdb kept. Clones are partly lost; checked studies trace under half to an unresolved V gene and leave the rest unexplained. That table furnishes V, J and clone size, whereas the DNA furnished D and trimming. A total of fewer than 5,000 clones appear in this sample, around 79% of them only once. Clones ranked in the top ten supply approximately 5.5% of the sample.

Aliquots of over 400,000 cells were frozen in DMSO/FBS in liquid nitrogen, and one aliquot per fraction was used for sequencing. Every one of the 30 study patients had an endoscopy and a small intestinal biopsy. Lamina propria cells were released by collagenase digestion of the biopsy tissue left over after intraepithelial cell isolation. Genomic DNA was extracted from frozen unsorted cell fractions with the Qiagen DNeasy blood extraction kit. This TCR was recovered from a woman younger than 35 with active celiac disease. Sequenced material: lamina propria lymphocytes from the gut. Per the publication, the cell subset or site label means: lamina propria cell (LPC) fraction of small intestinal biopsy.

The CDR3 amino acid sequence is: CASSPGLQGSNQPQHF. The sequence in DNA is TGCGCCAGCAGCCCCGGGCTACAGGGTAGCAATCAGCCCCAGCATTTT. In this chain, TRBV5-1 is recombined with TRBJ1-5; a tentative D match to TRBD1 spans 6 bases. The CDR3, cysteine through phenylalanine, is 16 amino acids long. Only CDR3 DNA is held: 48 bases, read in frame from base 1. Between the V and J ends, shortened by 4 bases and 0 bases respectively, the junction contains 14 bases. CDR1 and CDR2 were assigned from the germline V gene as SGHRS and YFSETQ.